This TCR beta chain derives from a study of OX40 agonist ivuxolimab in advanced cancers. Overall study results and limits: Compared with others, partial responders at 0.1-3.0 mg/kg displayed clonal expansion among the lowest. Fewer expanded clones were found on average in CD4+ than in CD8+ T cells.

A remark on this clone: Its target is unknown.

Sequenced by immunoSEQ multiplex PCR; TCRdb stores in-frame clones only, minus some. This sample has fewer than 85,000 clones, with approximately 83% found just once. CDR3 length: 13 amino acids. The V gene's germline CDR1 is KGHSH and CDR2 LQKENI. Trimming left V 5 bases short and J 8 bases short, with 16 bases between. The chain employs TRBV18 and TRBJ2-7; D remains unclear. The sample here was CD4+ or CD8+ T cells sorted from blood, taken in a trial of the OX40 agonist ivuxolimab. The origin of this receptor is an adult with an advanced solid tumor such as melanoma, head and neck, liver or kidney cancer. In DNA form, the CDR3 reads TGTGCCAGCTCATCGCTGGGATCCGACAAGCAGTACTTC. Translated: CASSSLGSDKQYF.